The entry below describes one T cell receptor (beta chain). Its antigen is still unknown. The sample is drawn from a study of response to subunit inactivated influenza vaccine. The study, taken as a whole, reports: T cells newly recruited by each seasonal influenza vaccination are few, the authors suggested.

Trimming shortened V by 2 bases and J by 0 bases, and 14 bases separated the two germline ends. Germline CDR1 reads MNHEY; CDR2 reads SVGEGT. This CDR3 is built from 17 residues. TCRdb passed the RT-PCR reads through MiXCR, listing each CDR3 protein once. The sample contains more than 700,000 distinct CDR3 sequences, around 21% of which appear only once. The receptor was derived from a man aged 45 to 65 who received an inactivated influenza vaccine. The chain combines TRBV6-2 or TRBV6-3 with TRBJ2-1, with D perhaps given as TRBD1 or TRBD2 (6 bases each). The specimen comprised PBMCs from blood, sampled roughly 5 days after vaccination. As DNA, the CDR3 is TGTGCCAGCAGTTACCACGGGGGCAAGGGCTCCTACAATGAGCAGTTCTTC. As protein: CASSYHGGKGSYNEQFF.